This TCR beta chain was recorded in a study of blood T cell repertoires in COVID-19. Study information: Donors in the United States, Italy and Spain gave samples during acute or convalescent COVID-19. Sample material is recorded as cDNA or gDNA derived from T cells, B-cell-depleted T cells, or PBMCs.

Germline CDR1 is SGHNT and CDR2 is YYREEE (reference sequence). CDR3 size: 15 residues. Trimming stripped 4 bases from V and 7 bases from J, with 20 bases between. Generated by immunoSEQ multiplex PCR, the TCRdb table keeps only in-frame clones and is missing some. This sample carries roughly 400,000 clones, around 90% of them seen once, and the ten largest clones take about 0.6%. Recovered participants had two consecutive negative NP/OP PCR tests, healthcare professional clearance, or symptom resolution. The chain couples TRBV5-4 to TRBJ1-2; D possibly corresponds to TRBD1 (6 bases). The sequence derives from a young man who had recovered from COVID-19. The sequenced material came from PBMCs or T cells enriched from blood (not recorded which). The CDR3 sequence: CASSPTATGLGGYTF. CDR3 in DNA: TGTGCCAGCAGCCCAACCGCCACAGGGTTGGGTGGCTACACCTTC.